A selection of T cell receptor beta chains follows, all from one sample in a study of graft-versus-host responses after intestinal transplantation. Measured with immunoSEQ multiplex PCR; TCRdb has only the in-frame clones, and not every one. The sample gives 45,000 to 55,000 clones, roughly nine tenths of which show up once; approximately 5.1% is in the top ten. Sequenced material: PBMCs, taken 650 to 670 days after intestinal transplant. The receptors come from a human patient who received an intestinal transplant, so some T cells may come from the graft donor. The CDR3 runs from the conserved cysteine through the conserved F or W. Each record gives: D gene, J gene, V gene, clone size, CDR3 protein, CDR3 DNA. D genes are given only for firm matches. Clone size is given for some rows only: seen once, a few or many times, or a class if the clone is expanded.

. TRBJ2-3 TRBV7-2 . CASSPNGGSGDTQYF TGTGCCAGCAGCCCTAACGGGGGATCCGGAGATACGCAGTATTTT
. TRBJ1-5 TRBV21-1 . CASTLFLVAGYSNQPQHF TGTGCCAGCACCTTATTCCTAGTGGCAGGGTATAGCAATCAGCCCCAGCATTTT
TRBD2 TRBJ2-5 TRBV4-1 once CASSQDGLAGETQYF TGCGCCAGCAGCCAAGACGGACTAGCGGGAGAGACCCAGTACTTC
. TRBJ1-1 TRBV14 . CASSQPAALKLREGLHTEAFF TGTGCCAGCAGCCAACCCGCGGCGCTCAAGCTTCGGGAGGGACTCCACACTGAAGCTTTCTTT
TRBD1 TRBJ1-2 TRBV27 . CASSLTGVHGYTF TGTGCCAGCAGTCTGACAGGGGTCCATGGCTACACCTTC
. TRBJ2-2 TRBV25-1 . CASSVGGIGELFF TGTGCCAGCAGTGTTGGGGGTATCGGGGAGCTGTTTTTT
. TRBJ2-6 TRBV5-6 . CAGRSSHSGANVLTF TGTGCCGGTCGGTCGTCGCACTCTGGGGCCAACGTCCTGACTTTC
. TRBJ1-1 TRBV5-1 . CASSLTGTEAFF TGCGCCAGCAGCTTGACAGGGACTGAAGCTTTCTTT
. TRBJ1-1 TRBV19 . CASSTPGNTEAFF TGTGCCAGTAGTACCCCAGGGAACACTGAAGCTTTCTTT
. TRBJ1-5 TRBV19 once CASSISTGSGRQPQHF TGTGCCAGTAGTATAAGTACAGGGAGTGGGCGTCAGCCCCAGCATTTT
. TRBJ2-5 TRBV4-1 . CASSQFESGETQYF TGCGCCAGCAGCCAGTTCGAGTCAGGAGAGACCCAGTACTTC
TRBD2 TRBJ2-7 TRBV2 . CASNLAGETYEQYF TGTGCCAGCAATCTAGCGGGGGAGACTTACGAGCAGTACTTC
TRBD2 TRBJ2-7 TRBV27 . CASSFGGGGYEQYF TGTGCCAGCAGTTTCGGGGGGGGTGGCTACGAGCAGTACTTC
. TRBJ2-1 TRBV7-9 . CASSLPGEFF TGTGCCAGCAGCTTACCAGGGGAGTTCTTC
. TRBJ1-2 TRBV4-2 . CASSQVGHYGYTF TGTGCCAGCAGCCAAGTGGGGCACTATGGCTACACCTTC
. TRBJ2-2 TRBV30 . CAWSPAYGGFHTGELFF TGTGCCTGGAGTCCCGCCTATGGGGGGTTCCACACCGGGGAGCTGTTTTTT
. TRBJ2-2 TRBV10-1 . CASSEGGDTGELFF TGCGCCAGCAGTGAGGGTGGAGACACCGGGGAGCTGTTTTTT
. TRBJ2-4 TRBV7-8 . CASSPRTGKNIQYF TGTGCCAGCAGCCCACGGACGGGCAAAAACATTCAGTACTTC
. TRBJ1-1 TRBV10-3 . CAISEHTEAFF TGTGCCATCAGCGAGCACACTGAAGCTTTCTTT
. TRBJ1-6 TRBV18 . CASSPPVYNSPLHF TGTGCCAGCTCACCACCGGTCTATAATTCACCCCTCCACTTT
. TRBJ1-3 TRBV15 . CATSLSGNTIYF TGTGCCACCAGCCTCTCTGGAAACACCATATATTTT
. TRBJ1-6 TRBV15 few CATSRPNSPLHF TGTGCCACCAGCAGACCAAATTCACCCCTCCACTTT
. TRBJ1-2 TRBV27 . CASKQGGYGYTF TGTGCCAGCAAGCAGGGCGGCTATGGCTACACCTTC
TRBD1 TRBJ1-5 TRBV5-4 . CASSPGGNPNQPQHF TGTGCCAGCAGCCCAGGGGGGAACCCCAATCAGCCCCAGCATTTT
TRBD1 TRBJ2-7 TRBV6-1 . CASSEATGVPKEQYF TGTGCCAGCAGTGAAGCGACAGGGGTCCCCAAGGAGCAGTACTTC
. TRBJ2-7 TRBV7-3 . CASSLGLLSEQYF TGTGCCAGCAGCTTAGGCCTATTAAGCGAGCAGTACTTC
. TRBJ2-3 TRBV5-4 . CASSLGADTSTDTQYF TGTGCCAGCAGCTTGGGGGCGGATACTAGCACAGATACGCAGTATTTT
. TRBJ2-3 TRBV7-9 . CASSSSDTQYF TGTGCCAGCAGCTCCTCAGATACGCAGTATTTT
TRBD2 TRBJ2-2 TRBV5-5 . CASSLLAGFPGELFF TGTGCCAGCAGCTTGTTAGCGGGGTTTCCCGGGGAGCTGTTTTTT
TRBD2 TRBJ2-7 TRBV6-1 few CASSERSGGADEQYF TGTGCCAGCAGTGAAAGGAGCGGGGGGGCGGACGAGCAGTACTTC
. TRBJ2-3 TRBV2 . CASSLYGGGLTDTQYF TGTGCCAGCAGTCTGTACGGGGGAGGTCTCACAGATACGCAGTATTTT
. TRBJ1-1 TRBV9 . CASTNGPMNTEAFF TGTGCCAGCACCAACGGGCCAATGAACACTGAAGCTTTCTTT
. TRBJ2-2 TRBV29-1 few CSGRNTGELFF TGCAGCGGGCGGAACACCGGGGAGCTGTTTTTT
. TRBJ1-1 TRBV5-6 once CASRPYKLRTEAFF TGTGCCAGCAGACCCTACAAACTTAGGACTGAAGCTTTCTTT
. TRBJ2-5 TRBV5-1 . CASSFRGYQETQYF TGCGCCAGCAGCTTCCGGGGGTACCAAGAGACCCAGTACTTC
TRBD2 TRBJ2-1 TRBV13 . CASSDGLAAYNEQFF TGTGCCAGCAGCGACGGACTAGCGGCCTACAATGAGCAGTTCTTC
TRBD1 TRBJ1-1 TRBV10-1 . CASSEAWGDRGLREAFF TGCGCCAGCAGTGAAGCATGGGGGGACAGGGGGCTGCGGGAAGCTTTCTTT
TRBD1 TRBJ1-6 TRBV5-6 . CASSSGTGVSYNSPLHF TGTGCCAGCAGCTCCGGGACAGGGGTCTCCTATAATTCACCCCTCCACTTT